The next 25 T cell receptor beta chains were all read from a single sample in a study of blood T cell repertoires in COVID-19. TCRdb's table, derived via immunoSEQ multiplex PCR, lists solely in-frame clones and lacks some. The sample includes over 90,000 clones, roughly 86% of them seen just once. Input material: peripheral blood. These receptors all come from a middle-aged man with active or convalescent COVID-19.

V gene TRBV19 combines with J gene TRBJ1-5, with D possibly TRBD1 on 6 matching bases. This CDR3 region has 12 residues. CDR1 and CDR2 from the germline V gene are LNHDA and SQIVND (reference sequence). Trimming took 7 bases from V and 7 from J, leaving 11 bases between them. CDR3 in DNA: TGTGCCAGTACCTCACAGGGCCAGCCCCAGCATTTT. This gives the protein CASTSQGQPQHF.

The gene calls are TRBV2 and TRBJ2-1, with D unresolved. The CDR3 runs 11 residues. Germline CDR1 reads SNHLY; CDR2 reads FYNNEI. Trimming stripped 10 bases from V and 4 bases from J, with 8 bases between. The CDR3 coding sequence is TGTGCCACCCCTTCTTACAATGAGCAGTTCTTC. Protein: CATPSYNEQFF. Full variable domain (outside the CDR3, taken from reference TRBV2 and TRBJ2-1): EPEVTQTPSHQVTQMGQEVILRCVPISNHLYFYWYRQILGQKVEFLVSFYNNEISEKSEIFDDQFSVERPDGSNFTLKIRSTKLEDSAMYFCATPSYNEQFFGPGTRLTVL.

This clone came up once. CDR3 sequence: CASSEILWSSYQGYEAFF. The CDR3 DNA reads TGCGCCAGCAGTGAGATATTATGGTCCTCGTATCAGGGTTATGAAGCTTTCTTT. V gene TRBV10-1 combines with J gene TRBJ1-1; D may be TRBD1 (5 bases). CDR1 WNHNN and CDR2 SYGVQD come from the germline V gene (reference sequence). Between the trimmed V and J ends, which lost 2 bases and 7 bases, there was a span of 26 bases. The CDR3 is 18 residues long.

The CDR3 loop reads CASSLEDRGHWYEQYF. The DNA for the CDR3 is TGTGCCAGCAGCTTGGAGGACAGGGGTCATTGGTACGAGCAGTACTTC. The chain uses TRBV5-5 and TRBJ2-7; TRBD1 agrees at 9 bases. The CDR3 consists of 16 residues. J lost 4 bases, V lost 0 bases, and 8 bases had no gene match. In germline, CDR1 is SGHKS, CDR2 YYEKEE (reference sequence).

The V and J genes are TRBV10-2 and TRBJ1-2, with TRBD1 as a possible D gene (5 bases). Germline CDR1 and CDR2: WSHSY and SAAADI. The CDR3 totals 15 residues. Trimming removed 0 bases from V and 8 bases from J, with 16 bases in between. CDR3 protein: CASSESGGPPIGYTF. The CDR3 coding sequence is TGCGCCAGCAGTGAGTCGGGGGGACCGCCTATAGGCTACACCTTC.

V is TRBV5-5 and J is TRBJ1-2, with unresolved D. Trimming shortened V by 4 bases and J by 7 bases, and 8 bases separated the two germline ends. This CDR3 is 11 amino acids long. Germline values: CDR1 SGHKS, CDR2 YYEKEE (reference sequence). CDR3 in DNA: TGTGCCAGCAGCCAGACAACTGGCTACACCTTC. This codes for CASSQTTGYTF.

The chain combines TRBV7-2 with TRBJ1-5; D remains unclear. In germline, CDR1 is SGHTA, CDR2 FQGNSA. V shed 1 base and J shed 0 bases, with 4 bases lying between them. The CDR3 is 14 residues long. The CDR3 DNA reads as TGTGCCAGCAGCTTAGTAGCTAGCAATCAGCCCCAGCATTTT. This encodes CASSLVASNQPQHF.

This chain links TRBV5-1 with TRBJ2-5; D is ambiguous. The CDR3 consists of 14 residues. Trimming left V 0 bases short and J 4 bases short, with 10 bases between. Germline V gene lookup returns CDR1 SGHRS and CDR2 YFSETQ. The CDR3 protein is CASSLALSRETQYF. As DNA, the CDR3 is TGCGCCAGCAGCTTGGCACTTTCTAGAGAGACCCAGTACTTC.

This clone was counted a few times. The V gene is TRBV30, the J gene TRBJ1-2, with 7 bases aligning to TRBD1. This CDR3 spans 14 amino acids. CDR1 GTSNPN and CDR2 SVGIG come from the germline V gene (reference sequence). The CDR3 spells CATPDGQAQNGYTF. The CDR3 DNA follows: TGTGCAACGCCGGACGGACAGGCCCAAAATGGCTACACCTTC.

The gene calls are TRBV28 and TRBJ1-5; 7 bases are a match to TRBD1. This CDR3 has 14 residues. The germline gives CDR1 MDHEN, CDR2 SYDVKM. With 7 bases clipped from V and 1 base from J, the junction kept 4 bases outside the gene matches. The CDR3 protein is CASTQTGSNQPQHF. The DNA for the CDR3 is TGTGCCAGCACCCAGACAGGGAGCAATCAGCCCCAGCATTTT. The full variable domain, completed using reference TRBV28 and TRBJ1-5, is DVKVTQSSRYLVKRTGEKVFLECVQDMDHENMFWYRQDPGLGLRLIYFSYDVKMKEKGDIPEGYSVSREKKERFSLILESASTNQTSMYLCASTQTGSNQPQHFGDGTRLSIL.

This chain links TRBV9 with TRBJ2-5; a possible D gene is TRBD1 (6 bases). The germline gives CDR1 SGDLS, CDR2 YYNGEE. Between the trimmed V and J ends, which lost 3 bases and 5 bases, there was a span of 17 bases. This CDR3 is built from 15 residues. Here the CDR3 reads CASSATPQGPETQYF. Here the CDR3 DNA reads TGTGCCAGCAGCGCGACCCCCCAGGGGCCGGAGACCCAGTACTTC. The complete variable domain, with remaining parts taken from reference TRBV9 and TRBJ2-5, reads DSGVTQTPKHLITATGQRVTLRCSPRSGDLSVYWYQQSLDQGLQFLIQYYNGEERAKGNILERFSAQQFPDLHSELNLSSLELGDSALYFCASSATPQGPETQYFGPGTRLLVL.

This chain connects TRBV9 to TRBJ2-7, with D perhaps TRBD1 (5 bases). With 0 bases removed from V and 0 bases from J, the gap between germline ends came to 10 bases. This CDR3 region has 15 residues. From germline, CDR1 is SGDLS and CDR2 YYNGEE. This CDR3 is CASSVGAGYSYEQYF. The CDR3 DNA reads TGTGCCAGCAGCGTAGGGGCAGGGTACTCCTACGAGCAGTACTTC. Together with reference TRBV9 and TRBJ2-7, the CDR3 gives the full variable domain: DSGVTQTPKHLITATGQRVTLRCSPRSGDLSVYWYQQSLDQGLQFLIQYYNGEERAKGNILERFSAQQFPDLHSELNLSSLELGDSALYFCASSVGAGYSYEQYFGPGTRLTVT.

This chain links TRBV18 with TRBJ2-3; 7 positions match TRBD2. Germline values: CDR1 KGHSH, CDR2 LQKENI. The CDR3 is 16 residues long. V lost 0 bases, J lost 1 base, and 4 bases stayed unmatched. CDR3 residues: CASSPPGGGGTDTQYF. The DNA of the CDR3 is TGTGCCAGCTCACCACCCGGGGGAGGGGGCACAGATACGCAGTATTTT.

The chain joins TRBV7-9 to TRBJ1-1; 7 nucleotides align to TRBD1. CDR3 length: 12 residues. CDR1 SEHNR and CDR2 FQNEAQ come from the germline V gene (reference sequence). V gave up 8 bases and J gave up 2 bases; unmatched junction bases: 2. CDR3: CASEGANTEAFF. The DNA for the CDR3 is TGTGCCAGCGAGGGGGCCAACACTGAAGCTTTCTTT.

The sample holds a few counts of this clone. The chain recombines TRBV20-1 with TRBJ2-3; 10 positions match TRBD1. Germline loops: CDR1 DFQATT, CDR2 SNEGSKA (reference sequence). This CDR3 comprises 17 residues. The V and J ends lost 3 bases and 1 base, in that order; junction bases with no gene match: 10. CDR3 residues: CSASRLPGTGGTDTQYF. The CDR3 nucleotides read TGCAGTGCTAGTCGTCTCCCGGGGACAGGGGGCACAGATACGCAGTATTTT.

The V gene is TRBV29-1, the J gene TRBJ1-2, with a tentative D call TRBD1 (5 bases). CDR3 length: 12 amino acids. Germline CDR1 and CDR2: SQVTM and ANQGSEA. V was shortened by 3 bases and J by 7 bases, with 12 bases between the two germline ends. CDR3 region: CSVDLQGSGYTF. In nucleotides, the CDR3 is TGCAGCGTTGATCTGCAGGGAAGTGGCTACACCTTC. The entire variable domain, with the rest obtained from reference TRBV29-1 and TRBJ1-2, is as follows: SAVISQKPSRDICQRGTSLTIQCQVDSQVTMMFWYRQQPGQSLTLIATANQGSEATYESGFVIDKFPISRPNLTFSTLTVSNMSPEDSSIYLCSVDLQGSGYTFGSGTRLTVV.

This clone showed up just a few times. The rearrangement uses TRBV3-1 (or the pseudogene TRBV3-2) and TRBJ2-7, with 8 bases fitting TRBD1. The CDR3 has 14 amino acids. V dropped 4 bases and J dropped 5; count of bases not matched to a gene: 7. The germline CDR1 and CDR2 sequences are LGHDT and YNNKEL (reference sequence). The CDR3 DNA sequence: TGTGCCAGCAGCCTTCGACAGGGGTCCAACGAGCAGTACTTC. Residues: CASSLRQGSNEQYF.

This clone was seen a single time. J is TRBJ2-7 and V is TRBV21-1; the table's D gene call, TRBD1, was not cross checked with the DNA. TRBV21-1 is described as a pseudogene. This CDR3 contains 14 residues. The CDR3, as DNA: TGTGCCAGCAGCAAAGGGGTTTCAGGGTACGAGCAGTACTTC. Translation gives CASSKGVSGYEQYF.

The V call is TRBV5-4, the J call TRBJ2-2; 7 nucleotides match TRBD1. CDR1 SGHNT and CDR2 YYREEE come from the germline V gene (reference sequence). The CDR3 totals 15 residues. V shed 1 base and J 0 bases; nucleotides not matched to a gene: 0. The CDR3 is CASSLQGANTGELFF. The CDR3, as DNA: TGTGCCAGCAGCTTGCAGGGGGCGAACACCGGGGAGCTGTTTTTT.

V is TRBV25-1 and J is TRBJ1-1; 7 nucleotides align to TRBD1. The CDR3 runs 14 residues. The V gene's germline CDR1 is MGHDK and CDR2 SYGVNS. With V trimmed by 6 bases and J by 0 bases, 4 bases remained unmatched. This CDR3 reads CASRPTGLNTEAFF. CDR3 bases: TGTGCCAGCAGACCGACAGGGTTGAACACTGAAGCTTTCTTT. The full variable domain, completed using reference TRBV25-1 and TRBJ1-1, is EADIYQTPRYLVIGTGKKITLECSQTMGHDKMYWYQQDPGMELHLIHYSYGVNSTEKGDLSSESTVSRIRTEHFPLTLESARPSHTSQYLCASRPTGLNTEAFFGQGTRLTVV.

The sample holds one count of this clone. V and J are TRBV6-2 or TRBV6-3 and TRBJ2-1; 7 bases are shared with TRBD2. With 5 bases clipped from V and 4 bases from J, the junction kept 11 bases outside the gene matches. Germline V lookup: CDR1 MNHEY, CDR2 SVGEGT. This CDR3 spans 16 amino acids. In DNA form, the CDR3 reads TGTGCCAGCAGTCCCGGGGGGACTAAAAATTACAATGAGCAGTTCTTC. Its protein product is CASSPGGTKNYNEQFF.

The chain links TRBV6-5 to TRBJ1-5; TRBD1 might be the D (5 bases). Per germline, CDR1 MNHEY and CDR2 SVGAGI. With 2 bases removed from V and 3 bases from J, the gap between germline ends came to 8 bases. The CDR3 is 14 amino acids. The CDR3 here is CASSYDSYNQPQHF. CDR3 nucleotides: TGTGCCAGCAGTTACGACAGCTACAATCAGCCCCAGCATTTT.

The chain is built from TRBV5-1 and TRBJ2-2, with D hard to call. Germline CDR1 reads SGHRS; CDR2 reads YFSETQ. V gave up 2 bases and J gave up 4 bases, with 6 bases separating them. The CDR3 extends over 13 amino acids. Here the CDR3 reads CASSFELTGELFF. CDR3 bases: TGCGCCAGCAGCTTTGAGCTCACCGGGGAGCTGTTTTTT.

The V gene is TRBV18, the J gene TRBJ2-1; 14 bases map to TRBD2. CDR3 length: 16 amino acids. Germline assignment: CDR1 KGHSH and CDR2 LQKENI. The V segment lost 3 bases and the J segment 10 bases; nucleotides outside the gene matches: 8. CDR3 region: CASSPAGLAGVGEQFF. The CDR3 nucleotides read TGTGCCAGCTCACCGGCGGGACTAGCGGGGGTGGGGGAGCAGTTCTTC.

The chain links TRBV6-5 to TRBJ1-5; possibly TRBD1 for D (5 bases). CDR1 MNHEY and CDR2 SVGAGI come from the germline V gene. V lost 6 bases to trimming and J lost 0 bases, with 12 bases between them. This CDR3 contains 15 residues. As DNA, the CDR3 is TGTGCCAGCAGGAAAGACAGTTATAGCAATCAGCCCCAGCATTTT. Amino acids: CASRKDSYSNQPQHF.